This T cell receptor (beta chain) was observed in a study of cytomegalovirus exposure and HLA in healthy donors. Findings of the study overall: The authors listed around 150 TCR beta chains as cytomegalovirus-associated. Available immune exposure information was restricted to CMV serostatus only.

J was trimmed by 4 bases and V by 2 bases; bases with no gene match: 10. The CDR3 loop spans 15 amino acids. The V gene's germline CDR1 is SQVTM and CDR2 ANQGSEA. The primer mix had 60 Vbeta and 13 Jbeta primers. Assay used: immunoSEQ multiplex PCR; TCRdb lists only in-frame clones, some missing. The data contain around 140,000 clones, over 65% of them seen just once; the ten biggest clones take up about 1.7%. Worth noting for this clone: Its matching antigen is unknown.

Sequencing input: PBMCs. The rearrangement uses TRBV29-1 and TRBJ2-5; TRBD1 matches at 7 bases. The sequence was obtained from a female donor in good health and CMV-seropositive. Here the CDR3 reads CSVELTGWSAETQYF. The CDR3 nucleotides are TGCAGCGTTGAACTGACAGGGTGGAGCGCAGAGACCCAGTACTTC. The full variable domain, its missing parts supplied by reference TRBV29-1 and TRBJ2-5, is SAVISQKPSRDICQRGTSLTIQCQVDSQVTMMFWYRQQPGQSLTLIATANQGSEATYESGFVIDKFPISRPNLTFSTLTVSNMSPEDSSIYLCSVELTGWSAETQYFGPGTRLLVL.